The TCR beta chain under discussion was sequenced for a study of human T cells and chemical hapten exposure (dated by TCRdb to the early 2020s). Concerning the study at large: For sensitization, 2% DPC in acetone was applied to an approximately 2 cm by approximately 2 cm area of upper inner arm skin. This study followed changes in the peripheral blood TCR repertoire in vivo during primary and secondary sensitization of alopecia patients to the hapten diphenylcyclopropenone (DPC). Blood for TCR sequencing was provided by twenty-nine alopecia patients at one to four time points (pre-sensitization, 2, 6 and 24 weeks). Alopecia areata with under or over 50% scalp involvement, alopecia totalis and alopecia universalis were represented in the patient cohort, which was mostly female. Libraries were combined into a pool for sequencing, and differences in TCR yield between samples came mainly from small differences in library volumes within the pool. Patch testing was done on the upper back using Finn chambers containing 0.01% DPC, and results were scored after 6 days according to International Contact Dermatitis Research Group standards. Patients additionally received weekly therapeutic DPC doses to the scalp throughout the roughly 24-week study period. Blood samples were taken from patients before sensitization (week 0) and at 2, 6 and about 24 weeks after DPC sensitization. On the study overall, not on this receptor specifically: Because every patient had alopecia, a presumed autoimmune disease, the patients' immune response might differ from that of healthy individuals. The number of TCRs above 1 in 1000 frequency did not change with DPC sensitization; there was no evidence of global repertoire structure alterations. After repeated subsampling, changes were observed in the strength of the expansion versus patch-test correlation and in the threshold at which the correlation became significant. Patch test score was positively correlated with the number of PT1 expanded TCRs, with significance at thresholds 8, 16 and 32 but not at 4. Expanded TCRs formed significantly more large CDR3 similarity clusters than pre-sensitization or healthy control sets, consistent with antigen-driven responses.

The time point tag for this specimen amounts to: patch test 2, 6 weeks after DPC sensitization. What this sample's treatment or condition label stands for: therapeutic diphenylcyclopropenone sensitization with weekly scalp DPC. At each patch-test visit, blood was drawn before the patch test was applied. Patients were eligible if aged 18 to 70, diagnosed with alopecia and judged suitable for DPC therapy, and pregnant patients were excluded. Total RNA was isolated from unfractionated whole blood collected in Tempus Blood RNA tubes. This clonotype was seen repeatedly, ten times or more. This receptor's antigen is unknown. The sample holds no much larger clone one base away, and base qualities are not on file. The library relied on RACE. Reads for this sample came from a NextSeq 500. Library preparation attached unique molecular identifiers to individual cDNA molecules for quantitative, reproducible TCR counting. For every blood RNA sample, sequencing covered both the TCR alpha and TCR beta chains. In the original analysis: A median of about 87,000 TCRs per sample was observed, with a range of about 20,000 to 690,600. V, J and CDR3 annotation of the TCR reads was carried out using the Decombinator software suite. For PS versus PT1 abundance plots, all samples were subsampled to the same number of TCRs (28,000). TCRs were defined as expanded if absent before sensitization and observed at least eight times at the 2-week time point. The public reads were quality trimmed at Q25 with fastp and then assembled into clones with MiXCR by TCRdb, keeping productive beta chains. Each CDR3 protein gets just one entry, which takes the most common genes and DNA from the rows behind it. These V and J calls rely on TCRdb rather than the paper's analysis. The sample records around 99,000 distinct CDR3 sequences, about a tenth of which are singletons. The ten most abundant clones make up approximately 2.8% of the sample.

The CDR3 runs 14 amino acids, cysteine and phenylalanine included. The sequence is cut down to CDR3 DNA, 42 bases in frame from base 1. Per the germline V gene, SGHTA is the CDR1 and FQGNSA is the CDR2. V is cut by 2 bases and J by 4 bases, and the space between the germline ends is 8 bases. The sequence was collected from a woman between 40 and 55 years old with alopecia areata. Some clones in this sample may be carry-over from other donors' samples. The sequence links TRBV7-2 to TRBJ2-2; the D gene is tentatively TRBD1 or TRBD2, each matching 5 bases. This sample comprised whole blood, obtained in connection with sensitization to the hapten diphenylcyclopropenone (DPC). Here is the DNA: TGTGCCAGCAGCTTATCTGGGACCACCGGGGAGCTGTTTTTT. Translated, it reads CASSLSGTTGELFF.